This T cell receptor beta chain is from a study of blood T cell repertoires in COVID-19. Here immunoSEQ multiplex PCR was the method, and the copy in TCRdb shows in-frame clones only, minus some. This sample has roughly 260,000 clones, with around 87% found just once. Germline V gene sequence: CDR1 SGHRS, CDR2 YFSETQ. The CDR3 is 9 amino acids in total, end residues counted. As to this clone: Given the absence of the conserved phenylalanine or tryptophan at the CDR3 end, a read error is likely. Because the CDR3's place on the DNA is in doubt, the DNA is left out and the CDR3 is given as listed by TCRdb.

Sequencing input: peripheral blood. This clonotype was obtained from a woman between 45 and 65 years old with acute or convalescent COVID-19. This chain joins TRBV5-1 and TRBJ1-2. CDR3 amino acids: CARKIAGFI.